This TCR beta chain was identified during a study of Ad26.COV2.S vaccination and SARS-CoV-2 variants. On the study more broadly: This donor came from the COV1001 trial of Ad26.COV2.S. Administration of Ad26.COV2.S was intramuscular, either once or twice 56 days apart.

Treatment reported: 19 received Ad26.COV2.S at low or high dose, single or two shots; about 5 received placebo; per-sample allocation not given. Material that was analyzed had been drawn on day 63 after the first vaccine or placebo injection. V lost 1 base and J lost 2; bases outside the gene matches: 9. The length of the CDR3 is 18 residues. The germline gives CDR1 SGHNT, CDR2 YENEEA. About this clone: Its target is not known.

Study results and limitations: After vaccination, reports described spike-specific CD8+ and CD4+ T cell responses as showing substantial breadth.

TCRdb's table, derived via immunoSEQ multiplex PCR, lists solely in-frame clones and lacks some. The table has approximately 480,000 clones, about 83% seen once. This receptor was identified in a person between 18 and 65 years old who received the Ad26.COV2.S COVID-19 vaccine or a placebo. The chain uses TRBV11-3 and TRBJ2-1; 9 bases are a match to TRBD2. The sequencing used peripheral blood, collected in a trial of Ad26.COV2.S vaccine versus placebo. CDR3 sequence: CASSLGTVIAGAYNEQFF. The CDR3 DNA is TGTGCCAGCAGCTTAGGGACGGTTATAGCGGGAGCCTACAATGAGCAGTTCTTC.